This T cell receptor beta chain was identified in a study of shared clonotypes between healthy human individuals. There are 15 residues in the CDR3. Germline V gives CDR1 SGHDN, CDR2 FVKESK. V gave up 5 bases and J gave up 2 bases, with 15 bases separating them. Using immunoSEQ multiplex PCR, the repertoire was profiled, and TCRdb retains in-frame clones only, with some absent. Among approximately 2.1 million clones listed, approximately 93% were seen once. The V gene is TRBV14, the J gene TRBJ1-1; a possible D gene is TRBD1 (5 bases). Source material: naive CD4+ T cells from PBMCs. Stated subset: CD45RA+ positively selected. This clonotype originated in a man between 18 and 35 years old in good health. Some clones in this sample may be carry-over from other donors' samples. The CDR3 DNA reads TGTGCCAGCAGCAATTTAAGGGACGTTAACACTGAAGCTTTCTTT. Protein sequence: CASSNLRDVNTEAFF. Together with reference TRBV14 and TRBJ1-1, the CDR3 gives the full variable domain: EAGVTQFPSHSVIEKGQTVTLRCDPISGHDNLYWYRRVMGKEIKFLLHFVKESKQDESGMPNNRFLAERTGGTYSTLKVQPAELEDSGVYFCASSNLRDVNTEAFFGQGTRLTVV.